This passage covers 9 T cell receptor beta chains from one sample sequenced in a study of blood T cells in healthy people across ages. For the second PCR, which ran for 7 to 11 cycles, a sample-barcoded 5' primer and a J-beta primer mix were used. Using its own MiXCR run on the 5' RACE reads, TCRdb lists one record per CDR3 protein. The sample holds roughly 2 million distinct CDR3 sequences, around half seen once. What was sequenced was blood. The receptors were sampled from a woman aged 40-49 years in good health.

This clonotype was detected once. This chain links TRBV7-2 with TRBJ2-4; tentatively, D is TRBD1 (5 bases). Per germline, CDR1 SGHTA and CDR2 FQGNSA. This CDR3 comprises 13 residues. V lost 5 bases, J lost 4 bases, and 9 bases lay in between. The DNA of the CDR3 is TGTGCCAGCAGCGCAAGGGGAAAAAACATTCAGTACTTC. Translated: CASSARGKNIQYF.

The chain recombines TRBV6-2 or TRBV6-3 with TRBJ2-7, with D unresolved. Looked up from germline, CDR1 is MNHEY and CDR2 is SVGEGT. The CDR3 loop spans 18 amino acids. V was cut by 5 bases and J by 7 bases, with 30 bases left in between. As DNA, the CDR3 is TGTGCCAGCAGTACCCACCCCTCAAAGGGCTTCTCCTACAATGAGCAGTACTTC. It yields the protein CASSTHPSKGFSYNEQYF.

The V call is TRBV27, the J call TRBJ1-1, with TRBD1 as a possible D gene (6 bases). This CDR3 has 16 residues. CDR1 MNHEY and CDR2 SMNVEV come from the germline V gene (reference sequence). Trimming shortened V by 0 bases and J by 3 bases, and 14 bases separated the two germline ends. CDR3 sequence reads: CASSLSGGYRDTEAFF. In DNA, the CDR3 is TGTGCCAGCAGTTTATCGGGGGGCTATAGGGACACTGAAGCTTTCTTT.

The chain recombines TRBV6-2 or TRBV6-3 with TRBJ2-7; TRBD2 matches 7 bases. CDR3 size: 16 residues. Germline V CDR1 and CDR2: MNHEY, SVGEGT. V was pared by 4 bases and J by 1 base, with 10 bases of the junction left unmatched. CDR3 sequence (DNA): TGTGCCAGCAGTTGCTCGGCGGGGGACTATTCCTACGAGCAGTACTTC. Protein: CASSCSAGDYSYEQYF.

This clonotype was seen many times. The V call is TRBV6-5, the J call TRBJ2-3; perhaps TRBD1 as D (6 bases). The germline V gene encodes CDR1 MNHEY and CDR2 SVGAGI. There are 16 residues in the CDR3. V shed 6 bases and J shed 5 bases, with 21 bases lying between them. The CDR3 DNA sequence: TGTGCCAGCAGGCGATTACAGGGAACGGTGGGAGATACGCAGTATTTT. This sequence encodes CASRRLQGTVGDTQYF.

V usage is TRBV6-2 or TRBV6-3 and J usage is TRBJ2-1; 8 nucleotides match TRBD2. The J segment lost 0 bases and the V segment lost 6 bases, leaving 7 bases of the junction unmatched. The CDR3 length is 16 residues. In germline, CDR1 is MNHEY, CDR2 SVGEGT. CDR3 amino acids: CASRPAGGFSYNEQFF. For the CDR3, the DNA is TGTGCCAGCAGGCCCGCGGGGGGATTCTCCTACAATGAGCAGTTCTTC.

Here the CDR3 reads CASSLSGENTDTQYF. The CDR3, as DNA: TGTGCCAGCAGTTTATCGGGGGAGAACACAGATACGCAGTATTTT. This chain links TRBV28 with TRBJ2-3; weak D call: TRBD2 (6 bases). The CDR3 has 15 amino acids. V was clipped by 1 base and J by 2 bases, with 10 bases between them. CDR1 is MDHEN, CDR2 SYDVKM, per germline.

With respect to this clonotype: A read error may produce the germline difference seen at one junction end. The genes are TRBV7-9 and TRBJ1-2; TRBD1 might be the D (6 bases). The CDR3 spans 12 residues. CDR1 and CDR2 (germline): SEHNR, FQNEAQ (reference sequence). Written as DNA, the CDR3 is TGTGCCAGCAGCTTAGCCGGGGGCGGCTGCACCTTC. Its protein is CASSLAGGGCTF.

This chain joins TRBV7-6 and TRBJ2-3; 13 bases are shared with TRBD2. CDR1 is SGHVS and CDR2 is FNYEAQ in the germline V gene. This CDR3 has 19 amino acids. The V gene end was trimmed by 0 bases and the J gene end by 6 bases; junction bases not matched to a gene: 12. The CDR3 DNA reads as TGTGCCAGCAGCTTAGCATCCCGGACTAGCGGGGGAATGGGGGATACGCAGTATTTT. It encodes CASSLASRTSGGMGDTQYF.